The rows below give T cell receptor beta chains drawn from one sample of a study of T cell responses to AZD1222 COVID-19 vaccine. Libraries were prepared by immunoSEQ multiplex PCR; TCRdb keeps only in-frame clonotypes and omits some of them. The sample shows 180,000 or so clones, 80% to 90% of them seen only once. Sequenced material: peripheral blood, taken on day 0 of AZD1222 vaccination. Receptor source: an adult in good health. Both conserved end residues are part of each CDR3. D genes are given only for firm matches. A clone size is listed for some rows: how often the clone was seen (once, few, many), or a class if it is expanded.

CDR3nt	CDR3aa	v_gene	abundance	len	d_gene	j_gene
TGTGCAGCAGACGAGGGACAGGTGATCTATGGCTACACCTTC	CAADEGQVIYGYTF	TRBV2	-	14	TRBD1	TRBJ1-2
TGTGCCAGTAGTATGGGGAGGGACTGGGGTCAGCCCCAGCATTTT	CASSMGRDWGQPQHF	TRBV19	-	15	-	TRBJ1-5
TGTGCCTGGACCATGGCCGGGACACAATACGAGCAGTACTTC	CAWTMAGTQYEQYF	TRBV30	once	14	-	TRBJ2-7
TGTGCCAGCAGCCAAGAAATAGGGACCTACGAGCAGTACTTC	CASSQEIGTYEQYF	TRBV14	-	14	-	TRBJ2-7
TGCGCCAGCAGCTTGGTCCCACAGCAGACCTCACCCCTCCACTTT	CASSLVPQQTSPLHF	TRBV5-1	-	15	-	TRBJ1-6
TGTGCCACCAGTGGCGGGAGGGGTCAGGTTCAGTACTTC	CATSGGRGQVQYF	TRBV24-1	-	13	TRBD2	TRBJ2-4
TGTGCCAGCAGAGGACGAGCGGCTGAAGCTTTCTTT	CASRGRAAEAFF	TRBV7-9	-	12	-	TRBJ1-1
TGTGCCACCAGCAGAGAACCGGGAACTCCCTACGAGCAGTACTTC	CATSREPGTPYEQYF	TRBV15	-	15	-	TRBJ2-7
TGTGCCAGCAGCTTAGTAGGTAGCGGGGGGAACAATGAGCAGTTCTTC	CASSLVGSGGNNEQFF	TRBV7-2	-	16	TRBD2	TRBJ2-1
TGCGCCAGCAGCCAGGCCCCGTCAGATACGCAGTATTTT	CASSQAPSDTQYF	TRBV4-3	-	13	-	TRBJ2-3
TGTGCCATCAGTGAGACGGCGGGCCTCGGTGGTGGCTACACCTTC	CAISETAGLGGGYTF	TRBV10-3	-	15	-	TRBJ1-2
TGTGCCAGCAGTTACCGCCCCGGGACTAACTATGGCTACACCTTC	CASSYRPGTNYGYTF	TRBV6-6	-	15	-	TRBJ1-2
TGTGCCAGCAGCTTAGAGGGACAGGGGACAGATACGCAGTATTTT	CASSLEGQGTDTQYF	TRBV7-6	-	15	TRBD1	TRBJ2-3
TGTGCCAGCAGCCCCAATGGGGAGACCCAGTACTTC	CASSPNGETQYF	TRBV7-2	-	12	-	TRBJ2-5
TGCAGCGTTGGAGGGACGTCGGGTGAAAAACTGTTTTTT	CSVGGTSGEKLFF	TRBV29-1	-	13	-	TRBJ1-4
TGCGCCAGGGTGACAGGGCTCAAGTACGAGCAGTACTTC	CARVTGLKYEQYF	TRBV10-1	-	13	TRBD1	TRBJ2-7
TGCGCCAGCACGCCCCCACAGGGGGCTACCTACGAGCAGTACTTC	CASTPPQGATYEQYF	TRBV23-1	-	15	TRBD1	TRBJ2-7
TGCGCCAGCAGCTTGGAGTCAGGGGGAAACACCATATATTTT	CASSLESGGNTIYF	TRBV5-1	-	14	-	TRBJ1-3
TGCGCCAGCAGCCTGAGGGGGGACAGGGCGGTTGGTGGCTACACCTTC	CASSLRGDRAVGGYTF	TRBV5-1	-	16	TRBD1	TRBJ1-2
TGTGCCAGCAGCTCGGCCAGGGGGGTCGCTGAAGCTTTCTTT	CASSSARGVAEAFF	TRBV7-2	-	14	TRBD1	TRBJ1-1
TGCAGCGTTACAAACGTACAGGGAACGGGCACTGAAGCTTTCTTT	CSVTNVQGTGTEAFF	TRBV29-1	-	15	-	TRBJ1-1
TGTGCCAGCAGCATAAACAGCGGGAATAGCAATCAGCCCCAGCATTTT	CASSINSGNSNQPQHF	TRBV7-2	-	16	-	TRBJ1-5
TGTGCCAGCGGGAGGACAGGGACTGGGGCCAACGTCCTGACTTTC	CASGRTGTGANVLTF	TRBV5-6	-	15	TRBD1	TRBJ2-6
TGTGCCAGCAGCCTCCCAGGTAGCGGGGGAGGGAATGAGCAGTTCTTC	CASSLPGSGGGNEQFF	TRBV5-4	-	16	TRBD2	TRBJ2-1
TGTGCCAGCAGCTTTGACAGGGATCCTGAAGCTTTCTTT	CASSFDRDPEAFF	TRBV12-1	-	13	-	TRBJ1-1
TGTGCCAGCGGCCAGGGGGACTTTAGCAATCAGCCCCAGCATTTT	CASGQGDFSNQPQHF	TRBV6-5	-	15	TRBD1	TRBJ1-5
TGCGCCAGCAGCCCCGGGACCGCTAACTATGGCTACACCTTC	CASSPGTANYGYTF	TRBV5-1	-	14	-	TRBJ1-2
TGTGCCAGCAGTTCGCAGGCGACTAGGGAGACCCAGTACTTC	CASSSQATRETQYF	TRBV6-2/TRBV6-3	-	14	-	TRBJ2-5
TGTGCCAGCAGTTGGAGGAGGGTGGTCTTCTACGAGCAGTACTTC	CASSWRRVVFYEQYF	TRBV2	-	15	-	TRBJ2-7
TGTGCCAGCAGCTCGACAGTCTATGGCTACACCTTC	CASSSTVYGYTF	TRBV12-3/TRBV12-4	few	12	-	TRBJ1-2
TGTGCCAGCAGTCCCCTGGCGGGGGGCACCCCAGATACGCAGTATTTT	CASSPLAGGTPDTQYF	TRBV6-6	-	16	TRBD2	TRBJ2-3
TGTGCCAGCGTATCTCTTATGGACAGGGGTGTCTACGAGCAGTACTTC	CASVSLMDRGVYEQYF	TRBV28	-	16	TRBD1	TRBJ2-7
TGTGCCAGCTCCCGGGACAGGGGAGGCGCAGATACGCAGTATTTT	CASSRDRGGADTQYF	TRBV18	-	15	TRBD1	TRBJ2-3